This TCR beta chain emerged from a study of TIL therapy for anti-PD-1-resistant metastatic lung cancer. The germline V gene encodes CDR1 MRHNA and CDR2 SNTAGT. CDR3 size: 13 residues. V lost 2 bases and J 7 bases, leaving 9 bases between the germline ends. The immunoSEQ assay was v3. Produced via immunoSEQ multiplex PCR; TCRdb's table is partial and in-frame only. This table holds about 59,000 clones, more than 80% found once. Time point given: pre-treatment sample, taken before nivolumab and TIL therapy. The starting material was blood, obtained at baseline. The chain employs TRBV6-4 and TRBJ1-5; unclear D gene. The TCR sequence derives from a person between 25 and 80 years old with non-small cell lung cancer. The CDR3 spells CASSDGLGQPQHF. Written as DNA, the CDR3 is TGTGCCAGCAGTGACGGTCTGGGGCAGCCCCAGCATTTT.